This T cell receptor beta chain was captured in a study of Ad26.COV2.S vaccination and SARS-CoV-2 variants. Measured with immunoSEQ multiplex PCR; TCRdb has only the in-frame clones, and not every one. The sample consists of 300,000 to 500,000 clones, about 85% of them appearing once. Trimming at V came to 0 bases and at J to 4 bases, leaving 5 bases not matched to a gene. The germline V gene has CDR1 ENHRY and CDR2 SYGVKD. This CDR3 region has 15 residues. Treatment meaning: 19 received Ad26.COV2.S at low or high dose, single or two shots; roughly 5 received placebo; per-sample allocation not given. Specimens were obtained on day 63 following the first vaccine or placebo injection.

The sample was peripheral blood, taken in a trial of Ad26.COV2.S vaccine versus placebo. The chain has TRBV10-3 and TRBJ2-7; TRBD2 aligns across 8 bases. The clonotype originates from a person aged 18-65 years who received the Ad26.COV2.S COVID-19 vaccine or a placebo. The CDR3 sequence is CAISESILADYEQYF. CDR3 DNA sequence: TGTGCCATCAGTGAGTCGATACTAGCGGATTACGAGCAGTACTTC.